Listed below are T cell receptor beta chains from one sample, sequenced in a study of blood T cell repertoires in COVID-19. Produced via immunoSEQ multiplex PCR; TCRdb's table is partial and in-frame only. The sample carries 94,000 or so clones, 80% to 90% recorded once. Sequencing used peripheral blood. The receptor set was obtained from a man aged 60 to 75 with acute or convalescent COVID-19. Each CDR3 is given with its conserved first and last residue. The D gene is left open where the match is weak. The size of a clone is reported for some rows only, either as once, few or many, or as a class for expanded clones.

-,-,TRBV5-1,TRBJ1-2,CASSLAGRGGTF,TGCGCCAGCAGCTTGGCCGGAAGGGGGGGCACCTTC
-,TRBD1,TRBV7-9,TRBJ2-4,CASSSGTGNIQYF,TGTGCCAGCAGCTCCGGGACAGGGAACATTCAGTACTTC
-,TRBD1,TRBV4-1,TRBJ1-1,CASSHKPLQGGYTEAFF,TGCGCCAGCAGCCACAAACCCCTTCAGGGGGGTTACACTGAAGCTTTCTTT
once,-,TRBV30,TRBJ1-3,CAWSERSGGSGNTIYF,TGTGCCTGGAGTGAGAGAAGCGGGGGCTCTGGAAACACCATATATTTT
-,-,TRBV24-1,TRBJ2-3,CATSRPGSDTQYF,TGTGCCACCAGCCGGCCCGGGTCCGATACGCAGTATTTT
few,TRBD1,TRBV3-1/TRBV3-2,TRBJ1-2,CASSQDRTGQGFRGYTF,TGTGCCAGCAGCCAAGATCGTACAGGACAGGGCTTTCGTGGCTACACCTTC
-,TRBD2,TRBV6-2/TRBV6-3,TRBJ2-1,CASSFQTSRDHEQFF,TGTGCCAGCAGTTTTCAGACTAGCCGAGACCATGAGCAGTTCTTC
-,-,TRBV9,TRBJ1-1,CASSVQANTEAFF,TGTGCCAGCAGCGTACAGGCGAACACTGAAGCTTTCTTT
-,-,TRBV5-1,TRBJ1-1,CASSNNGDTEAFF,TGCGCCAGCAGTAACAACGGGGACACTGAAGCTTTCTTT
-,-,TRBV7-3,TRBJ2-1,CASSPGARNEQFF,TGTGCCAGCAGCCCCGGTGCTCGAAATGAGCAGTTCTTC
medium-sized,-,TRBV7-9,TRBJ1-1,CASSFEGASTEAFF,TGTGCCAGCAGCTTTGAAGGGGCTAGCACTGAAGCTTTCTTT
-,-,TRBV19,TRBJ2-1,CASTRRGTARDEQFF,TGTGCCAGTACCCGGAGGGGGACAGCCAGGGATGAGCAGTTCTTC
-,TRBD2,TRBV5-4,TRBJ2-2,CASSEAGGPIGELFF,TGTGCCAGCAGCGAAGCGGGGGGGCCTATCGGGGAGCTGTTTTTT
-,TRBD2,TRBV5-6,TRBJ2-2,CASSLLPRGLNTGELFF,TGTGCCAGCAGCTTGTTGCCCCGGGGACTAAACACCGGGGAGCTGTTTTTT
-,-,TRBV7-2,TRBJ2-2,CASSSQPGTNTGELFF,TGTGCCAGCAGCTCACAGCCCGGGACGAACACCGGGGAGCTGTTTTTT
-,TRBD1,TRBV4-1,TRBJ1-2,CASSQTQGANYGYTF,TGCGCCAGCAGCCAAACACAGGGGGCAAACTATGGCTACACCTTC
-,-,TRBV6-5,TRBJ1-2,CASRDTANYGYTF,TGTGCCAGCAGGGATACAGCTAACTATGGCTACACCTTC
-,TRBD1,TRBV11-3,TRBJ2-4,CASSSGTGKVGNIQYF,TGTGCCAGCAGCTCCGGGACAGGGAAAGTTGGGAACATTCAGTACTTC
-,TRBD2,TRBV28,TRBJ2-1,CASRSSGGAYEQFF,TGTGCCAGCAGATCTAGCGGGGGGGCTTATGAGCAGTTCTTC
-,TRBD1,TRBV5-1,TRBJ2-5,CASSSQGVRETQYF,TGCGCCAGCAGCTCACAGGGGGTACGGGAGACCCAGTACTTC
-,-,TRBV7-9,TRBJ1-5,CASSNTGNQPQHF,TGTGCCAGCAGCAATACAGGGAATCAGCCCCAGCATTTT
-,TRBD1,TRBV10-3,TRBJ2-1,CAITQGQVRSSYNEQFF,TGTGCCATCACCCAGGGACAGGTTCGCAGCTCCTACAATGAGCAGTTCTTC
-,TRBD1,TRBV7-3,TRBJ1-2,CASSPRQGANGYTF,TGTGCCAGCAGCCCGCGACAGGGGGCTAATGGCTACACCTTC
-,TRBD1,TRBV28,TRBJ2-1,CASRMTGGWNEQFF,TGTGCCAGCAGGATGACAGGGGGGTGGAATGAGCAGTTCTTC